The present T cell receptor (beta chain) was sequenced within a study of Graves' ophthalmopathy and Graves' hyperthyroidism. V lost 8 bases to trimming and J lost 0 bases, with 11 bases between them. This CDR3 has 15 residues. CDR1 SEHNR and CDR2 FQNEAQ come from the germline V gene (reference sequence). Turning to this clonotype: What it binds is unknown.

RNA transcripts provided the template for amplifying TCR beta CDR3 regions. RT-PCR in the first round used HTBI primers; a second-round multiplex PCR followed. TCRdb passed the multiplex PCR reads through MiXCR, listing each CDR3 protein once. The data contain some 48,000 distinct CDR3 sequences, 50% of them seen just once; the ten biggest clones take up under 30%. Study-level results: Detection in blood was also observed for most expanded thyroid clonotypes above 0.001 frequency.

The receptor was derived from an adult man with Graves' ophthalmopathy. The chain has TRBV7-9 and TRBJ2-6; D may correspond to TRBD1 or TRBD2 (5 bases each). The sequenced sample consisted of peripheral blood. The CDR3 here is CASPGRSSGANVLTF. The CDR3 DNA reads as TGTGCCAGCCCGGGACGTAGCTCTGGGGCCAACGTCCTGACTTTC.